Below are 10 T cell receptor beta chains sequenced from a single sample in a study of CD8+ T cells in alopecia areata. Indicated treatment: oral pan-JAK inhibitor, 5-10 mg twice daily. RNA was extracted and reverse transcribed into cDNA as the sequencing template. Data came from immunoSEQ multiplex PCR; TCRdb stores just in-frame clones and leaves some out. The sample gives 90,000 to 150,000 clones, around 56% of which show up once; 0.45% to 0.5% is in the top ten. The source material was CD4+ T cells sorted from blood, sampled at week 4, from a patient treated with tofacitinib. The receptors were gathered from a human donor with alopecia areata.

The count of this clone is one. This rearrangement joins TRBV30 to TRBJ2-6; unclear D gene. Germline CDR1 GTSNPN, CDR2 SVGIG (reference sequence). Deletions cut 7 bases from V and 0 bases from J, with 10 bases between. CDR3 length: 14 amino acids. The CDR3 loop reads CAFRLGSGANVLTF. CDR3 nucleotides: TGTGCCTTCCGTTTAGGCTCTGGGGCCAACGTCCTGACTTTC. The full variable domain, rest sourced from reference TRBV30 and TRBJ2-6, is SQTIHQWPATLVQPVGSPLSLECTVEGTSNPNLYWYRQAAGRGLQLLFYSVGIGQISSEVPQNLSASRPQDRQFILSSKKLLLSDSGFYLCAFRLGSGANVLTFGAGSRLTVL.

This clone showed up just a few times. The CDR3 is CASSQVGQNYGYTF. The CDR3 bases are TGTGCCAGCAGCCAAGTTGGCCAGAACTATGGCTACACCTTC. The V call is TRBV4-2, the J call TRBJ1-2; D is ambiguous. V was shortened by 1 base and J by 2 bases, with 8 bases between the two germline ends. The CDR3 contains 14 residues. Germline CDR1 is LGHNA and CDR2 is YNFKEQ.

The rearrangement links TRBV4-2 to TRBJ1-2, with a possible D match to TRBD1 (6 bases). CDR1 LGHNA and CDR2 YNFKEQ come from the germline V gene. The length of the CDR3 is 16 residues. V was pared by 4 bases and J by 5 bases, with 20 bases between. CDR3 residues: CASSPPLRGARYGYTF. CDR3 bases: TGTGCCAGCAGCCCTCCACTCCGGGGGGCGCGGTATGGCTACACCTTC.

This rearrangement joins TRBV19 to TRBJ1-4; D might be TRBD1 (6 bases). CDR3 length: 15 residues. V gave up 5 bases and J gave up 10 bases, with 20 bases separating them. Germline CDR1 and CDR2: LNHDA and SQIVND (reference sequence). CDR3 sequence reads: CASSETGGRKAKLFF. The CDR3, as DNA: TGTGCCAGTAGTGAGACAGGAGGGCGAAAGGCAAAACTGTTTTTT.

This clone was observed a single time. This rearrangement joins TRBV30 to TRBJ1-1; D is undetermined. V lost 1 base, J lost 5 bases, and 11 bases lay in between. CDR1 GTSNPN and CDR2 SVGIG come from the germline V gene (reference sequence). This CDR3 has 13 amino acids. The CDR3 DNA follows: TGTGCCTGGAGTGATCGGTCCCTAACTGAAGCTTTCTTT. The encoded protein is CAWSDRSLTEAFF.

The chain uses TRBV9 and TRBJ1-6; TRBD1 is a possible D gene (6 bases). V was trimmed by 3 bases and J by 3 bases, leaving 10 bases between them. CDR3 length: 15 residues. The germline V gene has CDR1 SGDLS and CDR2 YYNGEE. CDR3 in DNA: TGTGCCAGCAGCGCTGGACAGATCTATAATTCACCCCTCCACTTT. As protein: CASSAGQIYNSPLHF.

This clone was recorded at least ten times. The chain joins TRBV29-1 to TRBJ2-2; D is possibly TRBD1 (5 bases). The germline gives CDR1 SQVTM, CDR2 ANQGSEA. CDR3 size: 13 residues. With 1 base removed from V and 8 bases from J, the gap between germline ends came to 11 bases. The CDR3, as DNA: TGCAGCGTTGAAGGACAGACTGGTGGGGAGCTGTTTTTT. This codes for CSVEGQTGGELFF.

This chain links TRBV5-1 with TRBJ2-5; the match to TRBD2 covers 8 bases. V lost 2 bases to trimming and J lost 1 base; unmatched junction nucleotides: 4. This CDR3 spans 15 amino acids. Germline V CDR1 and CDR2: SGHRS, YFSETQ. The CDR3 spells CASSFGGRSQETQYF. The CDR3 bases are TGCGCCAGCAGCTTCGGCGGGAGGAGCCAAGAGACCCAGTACTTC.

This chain joins TRBV2 and TRBJ2-5, with D possibly matching TRBD1 (6 bases). This CDR3 comprises 15 residues. Trimming pared 4 bases from V and 3 bases from J, leaving 15 bases between. Germline values: CDR1 SNHLY, CDR2 FYNNEI. The CDR3 coding sequence is TGTGCCAGCAGTGGATTTCAGGGGAAAGAAGAGACCCAGTACTTC. As protein: CASSGFQGKEETQYF.

The genes are TRBV25-1 and TRBJ2-5; the D gene is possibly TRBD2 (5 bases). There are 15 residues in the CDR3. CDR1 MGHDK and CDR2 SYGVNS come from the germline V gene. With 5 bases removed from V and 2 bases from J, the gap between germline ends came to 15 bases. This chain's CDR3 is CASSLPSGNQETQYF. The CDR3 coding sequence is TGTGCCAGCAGTTTGCCCTCCGGGAATCAAGAGACCCAGTACTTC. Full variable domain (outside the CDR3, taken from reference TRBV25-1 and TRBJ2-5): EADIYQTPRYLVIGTGKKITLECSQTMGHDKMYWYQQDPGMELHLIHYSYGVNSTEKGDLSSESTVSRIRTEHFPLTLESARPSHTSQYLCASSLPSGNQETQYFGPGTRLLVL.